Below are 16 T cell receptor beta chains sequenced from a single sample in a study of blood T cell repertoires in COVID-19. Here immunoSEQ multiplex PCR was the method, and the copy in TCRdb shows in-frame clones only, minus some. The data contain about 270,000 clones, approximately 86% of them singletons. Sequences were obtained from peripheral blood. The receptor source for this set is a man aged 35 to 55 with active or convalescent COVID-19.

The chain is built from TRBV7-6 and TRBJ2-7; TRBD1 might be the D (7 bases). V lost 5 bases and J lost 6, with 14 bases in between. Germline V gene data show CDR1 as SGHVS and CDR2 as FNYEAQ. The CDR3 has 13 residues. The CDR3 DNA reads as TGTGCCAGCAGCCCTGGAGGGGGCGGCGAGCAGTACTTC. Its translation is CASSPGGGGEQYF.

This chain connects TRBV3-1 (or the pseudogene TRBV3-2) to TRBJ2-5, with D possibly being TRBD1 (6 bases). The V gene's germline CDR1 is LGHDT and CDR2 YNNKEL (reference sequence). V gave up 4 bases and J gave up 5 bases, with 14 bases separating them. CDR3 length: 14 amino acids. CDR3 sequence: CASSPQGRPETQYF. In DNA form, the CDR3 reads TGTGCCAGCAGCCCCCAGGGGCGCCCGGAGACCCAGTACTTC.

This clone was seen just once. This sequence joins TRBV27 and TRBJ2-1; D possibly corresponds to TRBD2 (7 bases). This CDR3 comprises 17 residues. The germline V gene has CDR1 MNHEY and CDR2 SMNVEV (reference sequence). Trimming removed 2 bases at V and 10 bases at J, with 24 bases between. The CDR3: CASSLKSWEGYDREQFF. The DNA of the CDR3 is TGTGCCAGCAGTTTAAAGAGTTGGGAGGGCTACGACAGGGAGCAGTTCTTC.

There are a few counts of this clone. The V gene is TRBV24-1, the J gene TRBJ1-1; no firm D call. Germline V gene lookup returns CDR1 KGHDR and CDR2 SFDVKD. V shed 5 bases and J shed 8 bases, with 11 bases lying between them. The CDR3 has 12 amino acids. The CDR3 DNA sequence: TGTGCCACCAGTGGGCGCCCGGGGGAAGCTTTCTTT. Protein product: CATSGRPGEAFF.

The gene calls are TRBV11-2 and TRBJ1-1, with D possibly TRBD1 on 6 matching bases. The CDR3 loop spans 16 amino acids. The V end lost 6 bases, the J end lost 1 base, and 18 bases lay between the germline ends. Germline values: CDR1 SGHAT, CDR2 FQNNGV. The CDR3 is CASRWGGAERNTEAFF. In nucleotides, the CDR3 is TGTGCCAGCAGATGGGGGGGCGCGGAACGGAACACTGAAGCTTTCTTT.

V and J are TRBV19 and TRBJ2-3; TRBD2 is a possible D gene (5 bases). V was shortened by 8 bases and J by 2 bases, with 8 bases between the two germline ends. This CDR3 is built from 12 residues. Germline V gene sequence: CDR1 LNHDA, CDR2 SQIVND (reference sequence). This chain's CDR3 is CASSRVTDTQYF. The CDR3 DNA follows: TGTGCCAGTTCGAGGGTCACAGATACGCAGTATTTT.

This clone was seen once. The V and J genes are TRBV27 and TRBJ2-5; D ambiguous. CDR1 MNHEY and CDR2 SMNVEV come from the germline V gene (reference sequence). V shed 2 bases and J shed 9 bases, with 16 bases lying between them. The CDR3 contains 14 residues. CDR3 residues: CASSLALAGAAQYF. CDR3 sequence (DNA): TGTGCCAGCAGTTTAGCCCTGGCCGGTGCGGCCCAGTACTTC.

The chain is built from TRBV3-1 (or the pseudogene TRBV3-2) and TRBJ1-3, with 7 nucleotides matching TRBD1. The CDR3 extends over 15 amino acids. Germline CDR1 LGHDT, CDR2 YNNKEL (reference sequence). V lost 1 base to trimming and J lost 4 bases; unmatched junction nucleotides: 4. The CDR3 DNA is TGTGCCAGCAGCCAAGCCACAGGGGCAGGAAACACCATATATTTT. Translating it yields CASSQATGAGNTIYF.

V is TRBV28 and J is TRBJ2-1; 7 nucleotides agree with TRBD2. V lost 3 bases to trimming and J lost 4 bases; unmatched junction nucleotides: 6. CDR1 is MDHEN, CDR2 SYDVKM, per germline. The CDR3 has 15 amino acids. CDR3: CASSLLREWYNEQFF. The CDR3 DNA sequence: TGTGCCAGCAGTTTGTTGCGGGAGTGGTACAATGAGCAGTTCTTC.

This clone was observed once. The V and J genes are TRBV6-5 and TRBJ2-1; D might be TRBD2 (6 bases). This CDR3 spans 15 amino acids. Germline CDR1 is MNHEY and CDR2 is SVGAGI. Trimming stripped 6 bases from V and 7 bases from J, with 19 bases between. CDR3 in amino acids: CASRPDAVAANEQFF. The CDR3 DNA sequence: TGTGCCAGCAGACCGGACGCGGTAGCGGCAAATGAGCAGTTCTTC.

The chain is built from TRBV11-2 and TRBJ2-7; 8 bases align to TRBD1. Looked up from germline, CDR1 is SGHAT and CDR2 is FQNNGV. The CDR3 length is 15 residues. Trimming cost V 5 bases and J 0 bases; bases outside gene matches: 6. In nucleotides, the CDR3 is TGTGCCAGCAGCGAGCAGGGGGCAAACTCCTACGAGCAGTACTTC. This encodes CASSEQGANSYEQYF.

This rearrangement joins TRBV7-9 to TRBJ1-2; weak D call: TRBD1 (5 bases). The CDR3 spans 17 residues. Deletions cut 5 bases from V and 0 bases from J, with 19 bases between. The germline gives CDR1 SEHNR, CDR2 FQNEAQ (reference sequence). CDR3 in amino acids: CASSPLGPQETNYGYTF. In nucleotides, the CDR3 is TGTGCCAGCAGCCCCCTTGGGCCACAGGAGACTAACTATGGCTACACCTTC.

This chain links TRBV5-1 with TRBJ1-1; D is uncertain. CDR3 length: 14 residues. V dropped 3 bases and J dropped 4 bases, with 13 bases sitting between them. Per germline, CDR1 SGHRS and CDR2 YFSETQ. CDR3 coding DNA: TGCGCCAGCAGCTCGGACCGGGGTACCACTGAAGCTTTCTTT. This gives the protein CASSSDRGTTEAFF.

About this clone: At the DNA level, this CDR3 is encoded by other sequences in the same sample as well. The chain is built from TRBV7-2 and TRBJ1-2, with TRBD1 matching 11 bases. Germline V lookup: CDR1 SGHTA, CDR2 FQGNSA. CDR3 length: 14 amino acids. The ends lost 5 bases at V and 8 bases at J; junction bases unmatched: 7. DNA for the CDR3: TGTGCCAGCAGCCCGGACAGGGGGCAGGGAGGCTACACCTTC. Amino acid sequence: CASSPDRGQGGYTF.

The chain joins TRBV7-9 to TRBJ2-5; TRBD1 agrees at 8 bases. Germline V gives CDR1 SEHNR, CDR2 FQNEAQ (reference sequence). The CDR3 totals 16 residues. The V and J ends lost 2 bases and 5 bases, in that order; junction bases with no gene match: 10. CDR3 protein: CASSLPAGGARETQYF. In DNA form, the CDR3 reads TGTGCCAGCAGCTTACCCGCAGGGGGCGCAAGGGAGACCCAGTACTTC.

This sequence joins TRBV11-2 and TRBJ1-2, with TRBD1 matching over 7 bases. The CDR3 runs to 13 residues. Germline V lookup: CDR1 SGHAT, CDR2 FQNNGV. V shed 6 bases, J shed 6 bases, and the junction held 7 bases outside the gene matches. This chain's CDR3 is CASSGQVVHGYTF. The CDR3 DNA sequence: TGTGCCAGCAGTGGACAGGTCGTCCATGGCTACACCTTC.